This section outlines one TCR beta chain sequence together with its context. Its antigen is undetermined. This specimen belongs to a study of early T cells in non-severe SARS-CoV-2 infection. General observations from the study: In VDJdb matching, anti-spike CD8 responses were favored while private and CD4 specificities went missing.

TCRdb passed the 5' RACE reads through MiXCR, listing each CDR3 protein once. This repertoire shows approximately 90,000 distinct CDR3 sequences, roughly 15% found once; its top ten account for 4.5% to 6.5%. The germline gives CDR1 SNHLY, CDR2 FYNNEI. J lost 3 bases, V lost 8 bases, and 1 base had no gene match. CDR3 length: 12 amino acids. The receptor comes from an adult who was a healthcare worker with PCR-confirmed SARS-CoV-2 infection or an uninfected control (not recorded which). Specimen: whole blood, collected at baseline. This chain uses TRBV2 with TRBJ2-3, with 8 bases identical to TRBD2. The CDR3 region is CASGTSTDTQYF. CDR3 nucleotides: TGTGCCAGCGGGACTAGTACAGATACGCAGTATTTT.